Listed here are 27 T cell receptor beta chains from one sample, sequenced in a study of CD8+ T cells in alopecia areata. In each case, RNA was isolated and then reverse transcribed into cDNA as the sequencing template. TCRdb keeps only in-frame clones here, not all; method: immunoSEQ multiplex PCR. Of about 180,000 clones listed, 50% to 60% are singletons. The source material was CD4+ T cells sorted from blood, sampled at week 0. Receptors were obtained from a human donor with alopecia areata.

The table lists this clone with a count of one. The chain has TRBV30 and TRBJ2-1, with 8 bases matching TRBD2. Germline CDR1 GTSNPN, CDR2 SVGIG (reference sequence). This CDR3 region has 19 residues. Trimming removed 5 bases from V and 3 bases from J; junction bases left unmatched: 21. The CDR3 protein is CAWASSDPGRGVFYNEQFF. The CDR3 DNA is TGTGCCTGGGCGTCCTCGGATCCAGGGCGGGGGGTTTTCTACAATGAGCAGTTCTTC.

The chain combines TRBV30 with TRBJ2-3; D ambiguous. The CDR3 covers 12 residues. The V end was cut by 3 bases, the J end by 6 bases, with 10 bases between. Germline values: CDR1 GTSNPN, CDR2 SVGIG (reference sequence). CDR3 region: CAWSRASDTQYF. CDR3 nucleotide sequence: TGTGCCTGGAGCCGGGCCTCCGATACGCAGTATTTT. Supplemented by reference TRBV30 and TRBJ2-3, the full variable domain reads SQTIHQWPATLVQPVGSPLSLECTVEGTSNPNLYWYRQAAGRGLQLLFYSVGIGQISSEVPQNLSASRPQDRQFILSSKKLLLSDSGFYLCAWSRASDTQYFGPGTRLTVL.

This chain uses TRBV29-1 with TRBJ2-7; D perhaps matches TRBD1 (6 bases). V lost 7 bases to trimming and J lost 3 bases, with 13 bases between them. Germline assignment: CDR1 SQVTM and CDR2 ANQGSEA. The CDR3 has 12 residues. Written as DNA, the CDR3 is TGCAGCGACGACCCCAGGGGCTACGAGCAGTACTTC. Protein: CSDDPRGYEQYF.

The chain links TRBV7-2 to TRBJ1-2; D is ambiguous. The CDR3 has 14 residues. V was clipped by 1 base and J by 2 bases, with 8 bases between them. Per the germline V gene, CDR1 is SGHTA and CDR2 is FQGNSA. CDR3 residues: CASSLEVRNYGYTF. The CDR3, as DNA: TGTGCCAGCAGCTTAGAGGTCCGAAACTATGGCTACACCTTC. The full variable domain, its missing parts supplied by reference TRBV7-2 and TRBJ1-2, is GAGVSQSPSNKVTEKGKDVELRCDPISGHTALYWYRQSLGQGLEFLIYFQGNSAPDKSGLPSDRFSAERTGGSVSTLTIQRTQQEDSAVYLCASSLEVRNYGYTFGSGTRLTVV.

J is TRBJ2-6 and V is TRBV9; 7 positions agree with TRBD2. The germline V gene encodes CDR1 SGDLS and CDR2 YYNGEE. V lost 3 bases to trimming and J lost 4 bases; unmatched junction nucleotides: 16. The CDR3 runs to 19 residues. The chain's CDR3 is CASSAAGPAGVGGANVLTF. The CDR3 DNA follows: TGTGCCAGCAGCGCAGCGGGTCCGGCGGGGGTCGGCGGGGCCAACGTCCTGACTTTC.

The gene calls are TRBV7-9 and TRBJ2-1; 10 nucleotides match TRBD2. In germline, CDR1 is SEHNR, CDR2 FQNEAQ (reference sequence). With 8 bases clipped from V and 15 bases from J, the junction kept 13 bases outside the gene matches. The CDR3 consists of 13 residues. The CDR3: CASGALAGADRFF. Here the CDR3 DNA reads TGTGCCAGCGGAGCTCTAGCGGGGGCCGACCGGTTCTTC.

This clone turned up a few times. The rearrangement links TRBV21-1 to TRBJ2-5; TRBD1, as called in the table, went unchecked against the DNA. TRBV21-1 is a known pseudogene. The CDR3 runs 15 residues. CDR3 loop: CASSKPQDSQETQYF. In nucleotides, the CDR3 is TGTGCCAGCAGCAAACCCCAGGACAGTCAAGAGACCCAGTACTTC.

In its sample, this clone was seen a few times. The CDR3 DNA sequence: TGCAGCGTGGGGTACCCGGGGGAGACCCAGTACTTC. This codes for CSVGYPGETQYF. The chain couples TRBV29-1 to TRBJ2-5, with D perhaps TRBD2 (5 bases). The CDR3 consists of 12 residues. Trimming removed 6 bases from V and 5 bases from J, with 13 bases in between. CDR1 SQVTM and CDR2 ANQGSEA come from the germline V gene.

This clone was picked up a small number of times. This sample also contains other DNA sequences that code for the same CDR3. The chain recombines TRBV7-2 with TRBJ1-5; possibly TRBD1 for D (5 bases). Germline CDR1 SGHTA, CDR2 FQGNSA. This CDR3 has 13 residues. The V and J ends lost 2 bases and 7 bases respectively, with 9 bases between them. The CDR3 loop is CASSLYRSQPQHF. CDR3 nucleotides: TGTGCCAGCAGCTTATACAGGAGCCAGCCCCAGCATTTT.

This rearrangement joins TRBV6-5 to TRBJ2-2, with D perhaps given as TRBD1 or TRBD2 (5 bases each). The V gene lost 6 bases and the J gene lost 5 bases, with 13 bases spanning the gap. CDR3 length: 14 residues. CDR1 and CDR2 (germline): MNHEY, SVGAGI. The CDR3 DNA follows: TGTGCCAGCAGGAACATAGGGGAGACCGGGGAGCTGTTTTTT. Translating gives CASRNIGETGELFF.

The chain employs TRBV7-9 and TRBJ2-5; D remains unclear. Germline V lookup: CDR1 SEHNR, CDR2 FQNEAQ (reference sequence). CDR3 length: 12 amino acids. V was clipped by 3 bases and J by 5 bases, with 7 bases between them. The CDR3 nucleotides read TGTGCCAGCAGCTTCGGGCCGGAGACCCAGTACTTC. This gives the protein CASSFGPETQYF.

The chain joins TRBV6-5 to TRBJ2-5, with TRBD2 identical over 8 bases. The CDR3 contains 14 residues. The V gene's germline CDR1 is MNHEY and CDR2 SVGAGI. The V segment lost 5 bases and the J segment 7 bases; nucleotides outside the gene matches: 9. Here the CDR3 reads CASSIQTRGGTQYF. CDR3 coding DNA: TGTGCCAGCAGTATCCAGACCCGGGGGGGGACCCAGTACTTC.

The J gene is TRBJ2-7, the V gene TRBV5-6, with 7 bases matching TRBD2. Unmatched junction bases numbered 2, after V lost 1 base and J lost 4 bases. The CDR3 length is 13 residues. Germline V gives CDR1 SGHDT, CDR2 YYEEEE. CDR3 protein: CASSLIGGYEQYF. Here the CDR3 DNA reads TGTGCCAGCAGCTTGATCGGGGGGTACGAGCAGTACTTC.

Only a few counts were recorded for this clone. The chain combines TRBV2 with TRBJ2-2, with 8 bases that match TRBD2. The germline V gene has CDR1 SNHLY and CDR2 FYNNEI. The length of the CDR3 is 15 residues. Trimming cost V 2 bases and J 7 bases; bases outside gene matches: 6. CDR3 amino acids: CASSETAGGIGELFF. The CDR3 DNA reads TGTGCCAGCAGTGAAACGGCGGGGGGCATCGGGGAGCTGTTTTTT.

This clone was observed a few times. The rearrangement uses TRBV10-3 and TRBJ1-1; 9 nucleotides line up with TRBD1. This CDR3 contains 13 residues. V trimming: 5 bases; J trimming: 4 bases; junction bases outside the gene matches: 2. Germline V lookup: CDR1 ENHRY, CDR2 SYGVKD. CDR3 region: CAISTGGRTEAFF. DNA of the CDR3: TGTGCCATCAGTACAGGGGGCCGCACTGAAGCTTTCTTT.

V is TRBV29-1 and J is TRBJ2-3; D possibly corresponds to TRBD1 (5 bases). Trimming removed 4 bases from V and 4 bases from J, with 12 bases in between. Germline V gene sequence: CDR1 SQVTM, CDR2 ANQGSEA. This CDR3 has 13 amino acids. Here the CDR3 reads CSVGSGLPDTQYF. The CDR3 nucleotides are TGCAGCGTTGGTTCAGGGCTCCCAGATACGCAGTATTTT.

This clone appeared a few times. Here the CDR3 DNA reads TGTGCCAGCAGCGACGCGGGGGGGAAGACCCAGTACTTC. It translates to CASSDAGGKTQYF. This chain connects TRBV7-3 to TRBJ2-5; 9 nucleotides line up with TRBD2. CDR3 length equals 13 residues. CDR1 is SGHTA, CDR2 FQGTGA, per germline. V shed 5 bases, J shed 6 bases, and the junction held 4 bases outside the gene matches.

This clone has a single count. The rearrangement links TRBV5-1 to TRBJ1-1; TRBD1 matches at 7 bases. The CDR3 sequence is 14 residues long. Germline V lookup: CDR1 SGHRS, CDR2 YFSETQ. The trim removed 4 bases at V and 0 bases at J, leaving 3 bases unmatched. The CDR3 spells CASSHGTVNTEAFF. In DNA, the CDR3 is TGCGCCAGCAGCCACGGGACAGTGAACACTGAAGCTTTCTTT.

This chain joins TRBV30 and TRBJ2-7; possible D gene TRBD1, 8 bases. Per the germline V gene, CDR1 is GTSNPN and CDR2 is SVGIG (reference sequence). The CDR3 consists of 13 residues. The V gene lost 4 bases and the J gene lost 2 bases, with 12 bases spanning the gap. The CDR3 nucleotides are TGTGCCTGGAACAGGGGGGGCCCCTACGAGCAGTACTTC. Its protein is CAWNRGGPYEQYF.

This clone came up a few times. V and J are TRBV23-1 and TRBJ2-4, with D possibly matching TRBD1 (6 bases). TRBV23-1 falls under the ORF class, with uncertain function. V dropped 5 bases and J dropped 1 base, with 9 bases sitting between them. CDR3 size: 14 residues. CDR3 protein: CASSSQGAKNIQYF. CDR3 DNA: TGCGCCAGCAGTTCGCAGGGGGCCAAAAACATTCAGTACTTC.

The rearrangement uses TRBV25-1 and TRBJ2-3; D is unclear. This CDR3 is built from 14 residues. Germline V gives CDR1 MGHDK, CDR2 SYGVNS. Trimming removed 6 bases at V and 2 bases at J, with 12 bases between. CDR3 region: CASSDTEPTDTQYF. In nucleotides, the CDR3 is TGTGCCAGCAGCGACACAGAACCCACAGATACGCAGTATTTT.

This clone was seen a handful of times. V is TRBV30 and J is TRBJ1-1; 12 bases line up with TRBD1. Losses at the gene ends were 7 bases for V and 1 base for J; bases not matched to a gene: 10. The CDR3 totals 16 residues. Looked up from germline, CDR1 is GTSNPN and CDR2 is SVGIG (reference sequence). Here the CDR3 DNA reads TGTGCCTTTTGGGGGACAGGGGGCGTGAAGAACACTGAAGCTTTCTTT. Translated, it gives CAFWGTGGVKNTEAFF.

The chain couples TRBV9 to TRBJ2-6; the D gene is possibly TRBD2 (6 bases). V lost 0 bases to trimming and J lost 4 bases, with 11 bases between them. This CDR3 is 16 amino acids long. In germline, CDR1 is SGDLS, CDR2 YYNGEE. The CDR3 DNA follows: TGTGCCAGCAGCGTAGGAGGAGGGTTCGGGGCCAACGTCCTGACTTTC. Protein sequence: CASSVGGGFGANVLTF. Full variable domain (missing parts from reference TRBV9 and TRBJ2-6): DSGVTQTPKHLITATGQRVTLRCSPRSGDLSVYWYQQSLDQGLQFLIQYYNGEERAKGNILERFSAQQFPDLHSELNLSSLELGDSALYFCASSVGGGFGANVLTFGAGSRLTVL.

The V and J genes are TRBV5-1 and TRBJ2-2; tentative D call: TRBD2 (6 bases). CDR3 length: 14 residues. Per the germline V gene, CDR1 is SGHRS and CDR2 is YFSETQ. Trimming left V 3 bases short and J 5 bases short, with 11 bases between. The CDR3 region is CASSSGEITGELFF. CDR3 sequence (DNA): TGCGCCAGCAGCTCGGGGGAGATAACCGGGGAGCTGTTTTTT.

A few counts support this clone. V is TRBV29-1 and J is TRBJ2-2; possible D gene TRBD1, 5 bases. The germline V gene has CDR1 SQVTM and CDR2 ANQGSEA. V gave up 5 bases and J gave up 4 bases, with 8 bases separating them. This CDR3 has 12 residues. DNA of the CDR3: TGCAGCGTTTGGGGCTTCACCGGGGAGCTGTTTTTT. Its translation: CSVWGFTGELFF.

The rearrangement links TRBV7-2 to TRBJ2-5; 10 bases fit TRBD2. The CDR3 covers 15 residues. Germline V gene sequence: CDR1 SGHTA, CDR2 FQGNSA. With 0 bases clipped from V and 5 bases from J, the junction kept 3 bases outside the gene matches. In nucleotides, the CDR3 is TGTGCCAGCAGCTTAGCTAGCGGGGGGTTGGAGACCCAGTACTTC. Translated, it gives CASSLASGGLETQYF.

This clone appeared once. The V gene is TRBV9, the J gene TRBJ1-4, with D possibly being TRBD1 (5 bases). The CDR3 has 14 amino acids. Germline CDR1 SGDLS, CDR2 YYNGEE. Trimming stripped 4 bases from V and 6 bases from J, with 13 bases between. CDR3 DNA: TGTGCCAGCAGCCCGGGGCAGCCGGATGAAAAACTGTTTTTT. This encodes CASSPGQPDEKLFF. Full variable domain (outside the CDR3, taken from reference TRBV9 and TRBJ1-4): DSGVTQTPKHLITATGQRVTLRCSPRSGDLSVYWYQQSLDQGLQFLIQYYNGEERAKGNILERFSAQQFPDLHSELNLSSLELGDSALYFCASSPGQPDEKLFFGSGTQLSVL.